This T cell receptor (beta chain) originates from a study of radiation and T cells in renal cell carcinoma (dated by TCRdb to about 2020). Describing the broader study: In total, 50 or so samples, comprising roughly 25 tumors and some 27 peripheral blood samples, were subjected to TCR beta sequencing. Across all 53 samples, around 4,000,000 unique CDR3 nucleotide sequences encoding some 3,000,000 unique CDR3 amino acid sequences were identified.

The germline V gene encodes CDR1 LNHNV and CDR2 YYDKDF (reference sequence). Taken from cysteine to phenylalanine, the CDR3 has 15 residues. Here the CDR3 DNA is all that survives: 45 bases in frame from base 1. V ends up 0 bases short and J 5 bases short, with an unmatched junction base count of 6. What the research found in general, with its limitations: With a single-armed trial design, the study had no way to address how radiation dose or scheduling affects the TCR repertoire. In blood, the top tumor clonotypes increased between baseline and 2 weeks post-radiation and then shrank by 4 weeks, which suggests that tumor-resident clones expanded only transiently. Irradiated tumors showed higher TCR clonality than controls, with the top 100 clonotypes averaging 54% of the repertoire versus approximately 43% in nephrectomy-only tumors. Because no pretreatment tumor biopsies were available, whether clonotypes were present in the tumor at baseline could not be determined. Only small tumor regions of 0.9 to 1 g were available, so intratumoral heterogeneity was not captured. Irradiated tumors contained more dominant CDR3 motifs, and these motifs occupied a larger share of the repertoire than in control tumors.

Note on this clone: It lacks a known antigen. Qualities for individual bases were not recorded, and no much larger clone is one base off.

Taken with the paper, the label for time point translates to: tumor resected at nephrectomy. This specimen's treatment or condition label, per the study, means: 15 Gy SBRT to primary tumor, nephrectomy 4 weeks later. Samples were obtained from a clinical trial, in which 15 Gy stereotactic body radiation therapy was delivered to primary renal cell carcinomas and nephrectomy was performed 4 weeks later. Every patient's renal cell carcinoma showed clear cell pathology. Tumors were mechanically dissociated, digested with collagenase/hyaluronidase at 37 °C, processed in gentleMACS C tubes, and stored in liquid nitrogen. The QIAamp DNA Blood Mini Kit (Qiagen) was used to prepare genomic DNA for TCR sequencing. Only samples passing all quality control checks were included in the analyses. Following the manufacturer's recommendations, the immunoSEQ kit was used to generate TCR beta libraries from genomic DNA. For library preparation, a first multiplex PCR was performed with proprietary primers, followed by a second PCR in which unique barcodes were added, and bead cleanups were performed after each round. Each sample batch included a kit-provided positive control reaction and a negative control reaction. The final libraries underwent checking on an Agilent 4200 TapeStation D1000 ScreenTape, volumetric pooling, and quantification by qPCR. Sequencing ran on an Illumina NextSeq500 with a MidOutput 150-cycle cartridge, using 156 Read1 and 15 Index1 cycles with kit custom primers. The pooled library was loaded at approximately 1 pM, with an approximately 20% PhiX control spiked in. Concerning the study's data processing: The vendor-processed data were analyzed in R, and a clonotype was defined as all T cells that share the same CDR3 nucleotide sequence. For clone abundance analyses, frequencies were normalized to the 10,000 most abundant clones in each sample. Public T cell clones, which averaged fewer than five per sample, were excluded before analysis. Dominant motif analysis used ImmunoMap with the PAM10 matrix, gap penalty 30 and homology threshold 0.3; motifs with cumulative frequency at least 0.01 counted as dominant. An abundance difference of at least 32-fold between compartments was the criterion for calling clonotypes tumor-enriched or baseline blood-enriched. The Baroni-Urbani and Buser coefficient was used to measure tumor-blood repertoire similarity, and groups were compared with two-tailed Wilcoxon tests in R. In its TCRdb copy, this immuneACCESS table keeps in-frame sequences only and misses some clones. Where compared with another copy, unresolved V genes explain less than half of these, and the others have no known cause. The D gene and trimming were derived from the DNA, and the V and J assignments and clone size from that table. The table for this sample lists about 13,000 clones; about 33% of them were counted only once. The ten top clones hold about 16% of the sample.

This receptor chain uses TRBV15 and TRBJ1-2; TRBD1 matches 7 bases in the middle. The source was tumor tissue, collected from a patient whose treatment included radiotherapy and nephrectomy. This receptor was obtained from a man in his sixties with renal cell carcinoma. CDR3 protein: CATSRDNQGGYGYTF. In nucleotides, the sequence is TGTGCCACCAGCAGAGATAACCAGGGGGGGTATGGCTACACCTTC.